These 27 T cell receptor beta chains originate from one sample sequenced in a study of cytomegalovirus exposure and HLA in healthy donors. Primers included in the PCR were 60 Vbeta and 13 Jbeta primers. Assay used: immunoSEQ multiplex PCR; TCRdb lists only in-frame clones, some missing. The profile covers 150,000 to 180,000 clones, with roughly 85% appearing a single time and less than 2.5% taken by the ten largest. Sample: PBMCs. The receptor set was obtained from a woman aged 18 to 35 in good health and CMV-seronegative.

In DNA form, the CDR3 reads TGCAGCGTTGAGACAGGGACAGATACGCAGTATTTT. Its protein product is CSVETGTDTQYF. The chain joins TRBV29-1 to TRBJ2-3, with 7 positions matching TRBD1. CDR1 is SQVTM and CDR2 is ANQGSEA in the germline V gene. The CDR3 covers 12 residues. The V and J ends lost 3 bases and 3 bases, in that order; junction bases with no gene match: 0.

The chain combines TRBV6-4 with TRBJ2-2; tentative D call: TRBD1 (5 bases). In germline, CDR1 is MRHNA, CDR2 SNTAGT. The V gene lost 6 bases and the J gene lost 1 base, with 6 bases spanning the gap. There are 13 residues in the CDR3. The DNA for the CDR3 is TGTGCCAGCAGCACAGGGAACACCGGGGAGCTGTTTTTT. It translates to CASSTGNTGELFF.

The chain carries TRBV29-1 and TRBJ2-2, with D uncertain. Germline V gene sequence: CDR1 SQVTM, CDR2 ANQGSEA. CDR3 length: 16 residues. Trimming left V 5 bases short and J 3 bases short, with 19 bases between. The CDR3, as DNA: TGCAGCGTTAGTCCGGCCCTGTATGAGGACACCGGGGAGCTGTTTTTT. Amino acids: CSVSPALYEDTGELFF.

The CDR3 reads CASSQVGGANEKLFF. The CDR3 DNA is TGCGCCAGCAGCCAAGTGGGGGGTGCTAATGAAAAACTGTTTTTT. J is TRBJ1-4 and V is TRBV4-1, with a weak D call TRBD1 (5 bases). The CDR3 spans 15 residues. Trimming cost V 1 base and J 3 bases, with 9 bases left between them. The germline V gene has CDR1 MGHRA and CDR2 YSYEKL.

The CDR3 spells CASSQPGQGRDEQFF. The CDR3 DNA reads TGTGCCAGCAGTCAGCCGGGACAGGGAAGGGATGAGCAGTTCTTC. The V call is TRBV6-6, the J call TRBJ2-1; 9 bases fit TRBD1. CDR3 length: 15 residues. The germline V gene encodes CDR1 MNHNY and CDR2 SVGAGI (reference sequence). V shed 5 bases, J shed 8 bases, and the junction held 10 bases outside the gene matches.

The gene calls are TRBV9 and TRBJ2-7; D is uncertain. Per germline, CDR1 SGDLS and CDR2 YYNGEE. CDR3 length: 15 amino acids. V was clipped by 0 bases and J by 0 bases, with 10 bases between them. The CDR3 DNA reads as TGTGCCAGCAGCGTAGGCGGTGGCACCTCCTACGAGCAGTACTTC. It encodes CASSVGGGTSYEQYF.

This chain joins TRBV19 and TRBJ2-2; possible D gene TRBD2, 6 bases. V lost 5 bases and J 0 bases, leaving 13 bases between the germline ends. CDR1 and CDR2 from the germline V gene are LNHDA and SQIVND (reference sequence). This CDR3 is built from 16 residues. CDR3 residues: CASSLRSGANTGELFF. CDR3 bases: TGTGCCAGTAGTCTTCGTAGCGGAGCGAACACCGGGGAGCTGTTTTTT.

V is TRBV19 and J is TRBJ2-3, with TRBD2 identical over 14 bases. CDR3 length: 15 amino acids. With V trimmed by 6 bases and J by 5 bases, 4 bases remained unmatched. Per the germline V gene, CDR1 is LNHDA and CDR2 is SQIVND (reference sequence). CDR3 bases: TGTGCCAGTAGGGGACTAGCGGGAGAAGGAGATACGCAGTATTTT. The encoded protein is CASRGLAGEGDTQYF.

The chain is built from TRBV28 and TRBJ1-5; no reliable D call. This CDR3 has 13 residues. Germline V gene lookup returns CDR1 MDHEN and CDR2 SYDVKM. The germline V and J ends were trimmed by 3 bases and 9 bases, with 12 bases remaining between them. The CDR3: CASSFRSRGPQHF. The CDR3 DNA reads as TGTGCCAGCAGTTTCCGAAGCCGCGGGCCCCAGCATTTT.

V gene TRBV7-9 combines with J gene TRBJ2-7, with D uncertain. The CDR3 consists of 13 residues. V gave up 1 base and J gave up 3 bases, with 7 bases separating them. CDR1 and CDR2 from the germline V gene are SEHNR and FQNEAQ (reference sequence). CDR3 sequence reads: CASSLVGHYEQYF. CDR3 nucleotide sequence: TGTGCCAGCAGCTTAGTGGGCCACTACGAGCAGTACTTC.

The chain couples TRBV27 to TRBJ1-2; 10 bases are a match to TRBD1. The CDR3 spans 19 residues. Losses at the gene ends were 6 bases for V and 1 base for J; bases not matched to a gene: 17. Germline V gene lookup returns CDR1 MNHEY and CDR2 SMNVEV (reference sequence). CDR3 nucleotide sequence: TGTGCCAGCAGACCCGTCATTGGGACAGGGGACCCTAGTAACTATGGCTACACCTTC. Its translation is CASRPVIGTGDPSNYGYTF.

The chain recombines TRBV4-3 with TRBJ1-6; D is unresolved. Per the germline V gene, CDR1 is LGHNA and CDR2 is YSLEER. The V end was cut by 0 bases, the J end by 10 bases, with 10 bases between. The CDR3 consists of 14 residues. CDR3: CASSQEGSGSPLHF. The CDR3 nucleotides read TGCGCCAGCAGCCAAGAGGGGAGCGGGTCACCCCTCCACTTT.

This clone was counted a few times. The chain links TRBV4-3 to TRBJ1-1; no clear D gene. This CDR3 region has 16 residues. CDR1 is LGHNA, CDR2 YSLEER, per germline. Trimming took 4 bases from V and 1 from J, leaving 16 bases between them. Here the CDR3 reads CASSPSIGDPNTEAFF. The CDR3 nucleotides read TGCGCCAGCAGCCCCTCAATTGGAGACCCGAACACTGAAGCTTTCTTT.

This clone was seen more than once but under ten times. The chain employs TRBV9 and TRBJ1-1, with a tentative D call TRBD1 (6 bases). CDR3 length equals 15 residues. Germline V CDR1 and CDR2: SGDLS, YYNGEE. Trimming shortened V by 3 bases and J by 1 base, and 13 bases separated the two germline ends. The CDR3 region has the DNA TGTGCCAGCAGCGCATCATTACAGGGGAACACTGAAGCTTTCTTT. Protein sequence: CASSASLQGNTEAFF.

This sequence joins TRBV6-1 and TRBJ2-7; perhaps TRBD1 as D (5 bases). The V gene lost 4 bases and the J gene lost 3 bases, with 10 bases spanning the gap. The germline gives CDR1 MNHNS, CDR2 SASEGT. The length of the CDR3 is 13 residues. CDR3: CASSGDRGYEQYF. The DNA for the CDR3 is TGTGCCAGCAGTGGAGACAGAGGCTACGAGCAGTACTTC.

The gene calls are TRBV28 and TRBJ2-5; 8 positions agree with TRBD1. The better agreement between TRBJ2-7 and the DNA end casts doubt on the J call. This CDR3 is 19 amino acids long. CDR1 and CDR2 from the germline V gene are MDHEN and SYDVKM. CDR3 loop: CASSSRTGFLDTSSYEQYF. The DNA of the CDR3 is TGTGCCAGCAGTTCACGGACAGGGTTTCTTGACACTAGCTCCTACGAGCAGTACTTC.

CDR3 residues: CASSQQQGAITEAFF. The CDR3 bases are TGTGCCAGCAGCCAGCAACAGGGGGCAATCACTGAAGCTTTCTTT. The chain employs TRBV4-2 and TRBJ1-1; TRBD1 matches 9 bases. In germline, CDR1 is LGHNA, CDR2 YNFKEQ. With V trimmed by 3 bases and J by 4 bases, 6 bases remained unmatched. CDR3 length equals 15 residues.

The table lists this clone with a few counts. The genes are TRBV6-5 and TRBJ2-5, with a tentative D call TRBD2 (5 bases). Germline V CDR1 and CDR2: MNHEY, SVGAGI. The CDR3 is 14 residues long. V was cut by 6 bases and J by 5 bases, with 16 bases left in between. The CDR3 region is CASSLPGSAETQYF. CDR3 DNA: TGTGCCAGCAGCTTGCCCGGTAGCGCGGAGACCCAGTACTTC.

The chain recombines TRBV29-1 with TRBJ2-1; D is perhaps TRBD2 (5 bases). The germline V and J ends were trimmed by 6 bases and 4 bases, with 10 bases remaining between them. Germline V gene data show CDR1 as SQVTM and CDR2 as ANQGSEA. CDR3 length: 12 residues. CDR3 residues: CSVGRAYNEQFF. CDR3 nucleotide sequence: TGCAGCGTCGGGCGGGCGTACAATGAGCAGTTCTTC.

The V call is TRBV19, the J call TRBJ2-4; tentative D call: TRBD1 (6 bases). Trimming pared 6 bases from V and 0 bases from J, leaving 36 bases between. CDR1 is LNHDA, CDR2 SQIVND, per germline (reference sequence). CDR3 size: 23 residues. CDR3 DNA sequence: TGTGCCAGTAGCCTACTCAATGTAGCCAGGGGTAGGGGTTCCTTACTAGCCAAAAACATTCAGTACTTC. Translated: CASSLLNVARGRGSLLAKNIQYF.

The CDR3 sequence: CASRRGLHSGELFF. CDR3 bases: TGTGCCTCGCGCAGGGGGCTACACTCAGGGGAGCTGTTTTTT. The chain employs TRBV15 and TRBJ2-2; TRBD1 matches at 8 bases. This CDR3 spans 14 amino acids. V gave up 11 bases and J gave up 8 bases; unmatched junction bases: 13. The germline V gene encodes CDR1 LNHNV and CDR2 YYDKDF (reference sequence).

This clone was seen more than once but under ten times. This chain links TRBV19 with TRBJ1-1; 8 bases map to TRBD1. CDR3 length equals 14 residues. Losses at the gene ends were 6 bases for V and 2 bases for J; bases not matched to a gene: 5. Germline values: CDR1 LNHDA, CDR2 SQIVND (reference sequence). CDR3 residues: CASSQDRANTEAFF. The CDR3 DNA is TGTGCCAGTAGCCAGGACAGGGCAAACACTGAAGCTTTCTTT.

The rearrangement links TRBV27 to TRBJ2-1, with 9 positions matching TRBD2. Germline V gives CDR1 MNHEY, CDR2 SMNVEV (reference sequence). With 0 bases clipped from V and 0 bases from J, the junction kept 3 bases outside the gene matches. The CDR3 has 17 amino acids. The CDR3 sequence is CASSLSWRGGSYNEQFF. The CDR3 bases are TGTGCCAGCAGTTTATCTTGGCGGGGGGGCTCCTACAATGAGCAGTTCTTC.

This chain joins TRBV7-3 and TRBJ2-7, with D possibly matching TRBD1 (5 bases). Trimming stripped 5 bases from V and 9 bases from J, with 11 bases between. CDR1 and CDR2 from the germline V gene are SGHTA and FQGTGA. The CDR3 has 11 residues. The CDR3 spells CASSGADRQYF. The CDR3 DNA reads TGTGCCAGCAGCGGGGCGGATCGGCAGTACTTC.

V is TRBV9 and J is TRBJ2-5, with 11 bases that match TRBD2. CDR1 is SGDLS and CDR2 is YYNGEE in the germline V gene. The trim removed 3 bases at V and 5 bases at J, leaving 9 bases unmatched. The CDR3 length is 16 residues. The CDR3 here is CASSAGTSGDEETQYF. CDR3 nucleotides: TGTGCCAGCAGCGCTGGGACTAGCGGCGATGAGGAGACCCAGTACTTC.

The chain has TRBV7-2 and TRBJ2-5; tentatively, D is TRBD2 (5 bases). Between the trimmed V and J ends, which lost 1 base and 5 bases, there was a span of 11 bases. Germline CDR1 SGHTA, CDR2 FQGNSA. The CDR3 consists of 14 residues. CDR3 amino acids: CASSLGRGGETQYF. The CDR3 bases are TGTGCCAGCAGCTTAGGCCGGGGTGGGGAGACCCAGTACTTC.

The chain has TRBV11-3 and TRBJ2-5, with D possibly matching TRBD1 (5 bases). The CDR3 spans 16 residues. The V gene's germline CDR1 is SGHNT and CDR2 YENEEA. Trimming took 5 bases from V and 0 from J, leaving 16 bases between them. The CDR3 sequence: CASSPGPTANQETQYF. Written as DNA, the CDR3 is TGTGCCAGCAGCCCAGGGCCCACAGCTAACCAAGAGACCCAGTACTTC.